This TCR beta chain was captured in a study of blood T cell repertoires in COVID-19. Study overall: Some COVID-19 samples were acute and others convalescent; all came from the United States, Italy and Spain. PBMCs, B-cell-depleted T cells, or T cells were the source of the cDNA or gDNA that made up the material.

CDR1 and CDR2 (germline): SNHLY, FYNNEI. The CDR3 consists of 15 residues. Trimming cost V 2 bases and J 4 bases, with 14 bases left between them. Authors' methods: Using reference gene primer amplification, nucleated cell counts were estimated. Using immunoSEQ multiplex PCR, the repertoire was profiled, and TCRdb retains in-frame clones only, with some absent. V and J calls and clone size follow that table, whereas D and trimming were derived from the DNA. The sample comprises around 480,000 clones, approximately 88% of which are singletons, and 10% to 15% rests with the top ten. It was during active infection that Seattle patients were enrolled and then longitudinally followed.

The chain employs TRBV2 and TRBJ2-5; D is uncertain. The sequenced material came from peripheral blood. This TCR was recovered from a woman between 45 and 65 years old with COVID-19, enrolled during active disease. DNA of the CDR3: TGTGCCAGCAGTGAACAGCGAGCCAACGCAGAGACCCAGTACTTC. This codes for CASSEQRANAETQYF. Using reference TRBV2 and TRBJ2-5 for the parts outside the CDR3, the full variable domain is EPEVTQTPSHQVTQMGQEVILRCVPISNHLYFYWYRQILGQKVEFLVSFYNNEISEKSEIFDDQFSVERPDGSNFTLKIRSTKLEDSAMYFCASSEQRANAETQYFGPGTRLLVL.